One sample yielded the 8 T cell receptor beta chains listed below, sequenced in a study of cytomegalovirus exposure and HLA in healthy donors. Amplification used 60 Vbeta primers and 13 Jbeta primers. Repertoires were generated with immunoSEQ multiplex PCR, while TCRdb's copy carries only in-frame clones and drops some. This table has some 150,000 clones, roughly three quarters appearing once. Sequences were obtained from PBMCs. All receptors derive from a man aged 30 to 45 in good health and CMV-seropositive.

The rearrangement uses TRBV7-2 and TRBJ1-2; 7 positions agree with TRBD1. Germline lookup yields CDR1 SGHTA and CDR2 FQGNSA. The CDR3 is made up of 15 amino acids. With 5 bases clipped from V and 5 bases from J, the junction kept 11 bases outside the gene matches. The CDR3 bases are TGTGCCAGCAGCATGACCGGGACAGTTGATTATGGCTACACCTTC. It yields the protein CASSMTGTVDYGYTF. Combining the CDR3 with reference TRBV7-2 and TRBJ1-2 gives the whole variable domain GAGVSQSPSNKVTEKGKDVELRCDPISGHTALYWYRQSLGQGLEFLIYFQGNSAPDKSGLPSDRFSAERTGGSVSTLTIQRTQQEDSAVYLCASSMTGTVDYGYTFGSGTRLTVV.

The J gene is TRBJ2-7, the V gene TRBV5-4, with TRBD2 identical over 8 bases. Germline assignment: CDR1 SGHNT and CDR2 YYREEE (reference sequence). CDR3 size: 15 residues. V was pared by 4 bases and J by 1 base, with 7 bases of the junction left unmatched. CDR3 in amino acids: CASSGGGLASYEQYF. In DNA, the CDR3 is TGTGCCAGCAGCGGGGGCGGACTAGCTTCCTACGAGCAGTACTTC.

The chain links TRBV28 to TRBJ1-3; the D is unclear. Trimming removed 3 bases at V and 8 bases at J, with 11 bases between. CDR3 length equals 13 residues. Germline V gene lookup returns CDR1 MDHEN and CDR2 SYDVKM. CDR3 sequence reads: CASSLSRRYTIYF. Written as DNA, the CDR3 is TGTGCCAGCAGTTTGAGTAGGAGATACACCATATATTTT. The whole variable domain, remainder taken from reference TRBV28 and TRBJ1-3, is DVKVTQSSRYLVKRTGEKVFLECVQDMDHENMFWYRQDPGLGLRLIYFSYDVKMKEKGDIPEGYSVSREKKERFSLILESASTNQTSMYLCASSLSRRYTIYFGEGSWLTVV.

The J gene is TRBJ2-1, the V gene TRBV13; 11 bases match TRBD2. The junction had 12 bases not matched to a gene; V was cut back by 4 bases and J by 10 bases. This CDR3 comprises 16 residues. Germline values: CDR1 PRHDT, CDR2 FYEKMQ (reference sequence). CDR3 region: CASSSNSGRAGWEQFF. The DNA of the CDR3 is TGTGCCAGCAGCTCGAATAGCGGGAGGGCCGGTTGGGAGCAGTTCTTC.

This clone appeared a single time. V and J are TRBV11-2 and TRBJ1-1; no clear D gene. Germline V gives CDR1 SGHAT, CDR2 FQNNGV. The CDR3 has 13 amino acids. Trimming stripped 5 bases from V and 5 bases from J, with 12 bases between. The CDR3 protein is CASSRRESTEAFF. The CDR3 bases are TGTGCCAGCAGCAGGAGGGAGAGTACTGAAGCTTTCTTT.

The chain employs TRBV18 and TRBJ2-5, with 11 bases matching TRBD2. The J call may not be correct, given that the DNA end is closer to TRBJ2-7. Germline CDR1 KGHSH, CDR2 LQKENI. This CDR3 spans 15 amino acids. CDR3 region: CASSPSGGDSYEQYF. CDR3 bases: TGTGCCAGCTCACCTAGCGGGGGGGATTCCTACGAGCAGTACTTC.

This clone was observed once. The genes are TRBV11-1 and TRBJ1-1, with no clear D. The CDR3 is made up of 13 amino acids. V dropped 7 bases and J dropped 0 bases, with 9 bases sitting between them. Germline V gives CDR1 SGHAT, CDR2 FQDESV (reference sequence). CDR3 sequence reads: CASKRSMNTEAFF. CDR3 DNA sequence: TGTGCCAGCAAGCGCAGTATGAACACTGAAGCTTTCTTT.

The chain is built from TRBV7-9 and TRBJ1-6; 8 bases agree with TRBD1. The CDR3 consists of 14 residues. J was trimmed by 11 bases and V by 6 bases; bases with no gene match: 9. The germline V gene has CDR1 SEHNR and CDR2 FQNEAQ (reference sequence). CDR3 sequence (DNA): TGTGCCAGCAGTTCCGGACAGGGTTGGGCACCCCTCCACTTT. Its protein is CASSSGQGWAPLHF.